The clone carrying this T cell receptor beta chain was seen just once. Antigen: not known. Clones were read by immunoSEQ multiplex PCR, and TCRdb kept only the in-frame ones, dropping some. This sample yields approximately 60,000 clones, of which 70% to 90% are seen a single time; approximately 3.7% belongs to the top ten. Time point reported: week 23, last vaccination. Every vaccine dose comprised 300 ug of mutant IDH1 20-mer peptide plus topical imiquimod. Newly diagnosed WHO grade 3 or 4 IDH1-mutant, ATRX-lost astrocytomas were identified in the donors. The data are from a study of a mutant IDH1 vaccine in newly diagnosed glioma. The overall study: At weeks 1, 3, 5, 7, 11, 15, 19 and 23, patients received a vaccination, eight in all. Broader study findings: Pseudoprogression showed no apparent link to changes in top peripheral T cell clonotypes.

V dropped 5 bases and J dropped 2; count of bases not matched to a gene: 10. The CDR3 loop spans 16 amino acids. Per germline, CDR1 MNHNY and CDR2 SVGAGI (reference sequence). This clonotype originated in a man aged 30 to 39 with glioma. The sample was PBMCs, taken from a glioma patient whose treatment included an IDH1 peptide vaccine. This chain uses TRBV6-6 with TRBJ2-7; 9 bases agree with TRBD1. In DNA form, the CDR3 reads TGTGCCAGCAGTGCGCCTAATAGACAGGGGGCCTACGAGCAGTACTTC. The encoded protein is CASSAPNRQGAYEQYF.